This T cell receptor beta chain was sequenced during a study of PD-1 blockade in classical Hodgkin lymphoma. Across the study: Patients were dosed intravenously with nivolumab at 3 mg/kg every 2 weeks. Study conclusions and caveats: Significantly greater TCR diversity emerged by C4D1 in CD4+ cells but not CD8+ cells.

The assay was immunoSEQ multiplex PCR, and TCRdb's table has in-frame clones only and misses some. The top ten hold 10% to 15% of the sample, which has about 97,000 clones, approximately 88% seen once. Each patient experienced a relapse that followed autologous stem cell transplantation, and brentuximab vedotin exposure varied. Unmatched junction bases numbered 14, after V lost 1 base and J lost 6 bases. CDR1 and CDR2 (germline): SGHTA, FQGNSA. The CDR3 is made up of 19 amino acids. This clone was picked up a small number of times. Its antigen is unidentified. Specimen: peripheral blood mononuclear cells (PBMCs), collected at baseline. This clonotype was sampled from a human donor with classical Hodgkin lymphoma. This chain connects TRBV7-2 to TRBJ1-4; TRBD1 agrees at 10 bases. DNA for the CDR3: TGTGCCAGCAGCTTAGGGCCCCCCGGGACAGGGGTACAGGATGAAAAACTGTTTTTT. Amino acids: CASSLGPPGTGVQDEKLFF. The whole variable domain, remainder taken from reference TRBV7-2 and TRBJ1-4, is GAGVSQSPSNKVTEKGKDVELRCDPISGHTALYWYRQSLGQGLEFLIYFQGNSAPDKSGLPSDRFSAERTGGSVSTLTIQRTQQEDSAVYLCASSLGPPGTGVQDEKLFFGSGTQLSVL.